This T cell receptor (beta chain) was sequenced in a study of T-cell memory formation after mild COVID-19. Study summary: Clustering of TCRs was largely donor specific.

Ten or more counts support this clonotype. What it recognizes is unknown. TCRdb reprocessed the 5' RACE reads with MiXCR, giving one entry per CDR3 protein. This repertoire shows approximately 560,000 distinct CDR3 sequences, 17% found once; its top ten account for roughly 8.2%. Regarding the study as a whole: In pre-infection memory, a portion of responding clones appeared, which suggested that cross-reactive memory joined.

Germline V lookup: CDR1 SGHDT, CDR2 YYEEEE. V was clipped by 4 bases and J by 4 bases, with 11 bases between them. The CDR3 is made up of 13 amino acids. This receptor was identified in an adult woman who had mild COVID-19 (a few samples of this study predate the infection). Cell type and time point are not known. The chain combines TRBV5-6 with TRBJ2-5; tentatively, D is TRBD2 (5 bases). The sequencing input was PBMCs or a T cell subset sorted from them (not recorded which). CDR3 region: CASSPGEGETQYF. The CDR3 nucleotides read TGTGCCAGCAGCCCGGGCGAGGGAGAGACCCAGTACTTC.